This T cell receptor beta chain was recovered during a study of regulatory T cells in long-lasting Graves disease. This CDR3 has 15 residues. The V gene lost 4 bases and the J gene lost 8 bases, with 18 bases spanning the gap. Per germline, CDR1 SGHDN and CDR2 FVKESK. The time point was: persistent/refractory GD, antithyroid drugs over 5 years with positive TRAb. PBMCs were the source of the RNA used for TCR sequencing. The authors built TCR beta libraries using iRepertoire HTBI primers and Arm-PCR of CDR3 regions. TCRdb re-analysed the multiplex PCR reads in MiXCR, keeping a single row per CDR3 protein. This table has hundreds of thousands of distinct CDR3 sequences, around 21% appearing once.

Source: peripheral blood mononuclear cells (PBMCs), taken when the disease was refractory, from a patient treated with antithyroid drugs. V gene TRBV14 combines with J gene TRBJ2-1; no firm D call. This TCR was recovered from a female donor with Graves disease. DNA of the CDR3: TGTGCCAGCAGCCCGGCCGGTTTTTTATGGGATGAGCAGTTCTTC. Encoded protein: CASSPAGFLWDEQFF.